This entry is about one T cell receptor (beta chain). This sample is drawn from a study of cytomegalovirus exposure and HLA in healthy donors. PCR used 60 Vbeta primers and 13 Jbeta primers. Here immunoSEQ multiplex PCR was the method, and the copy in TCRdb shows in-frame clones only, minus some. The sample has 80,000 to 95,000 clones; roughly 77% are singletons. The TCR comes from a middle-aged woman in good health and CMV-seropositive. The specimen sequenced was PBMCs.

For the CDR3, the DNA is TGTGCCAGCAGTTACTCATTGACTGGGGAGCAGTACTTC. Its translation: CASSYSLTGEQYF. V is TRBV6-5 and J is TRBJ2-7, with no clear D. The germline CDR1 and CDR2 sequences are MNHEY and SVGAGI. CDR3 size: 13 residues. V lost 0 bases and J lost 7, with 10 bases in between.